This T cell receptor (beta chain) was recovered during a study of blood T cell repertoires in COVID-19 (dated by TCRdb to about 2020). In terms of the full investigation: Collaborator samples came from the United States, Italy and Spain and covered acute and convalescent phases of COVID-19. The samples were drawn from two sources: the first 160 participants of the ongoing ImmuneRACE study, and 950 to 1,500 subjects contributed by 6 global collaborators. Deeply sampled blood TCRbeta repertoires from subjects exposed to, actively infected with, or recovered from COVID-19 were included in the dataset. The material from the prospective study consisted of cDNA or gDNA derived from T cells, B-cell-depleted T cells, or PBMCs. The sample metadata nearly always contained a de-identified subject ID, COVID-19 status, age in years and sex. A freely available public database, intended as a resource for researchers studying the immune response to SARS-CoV-2, is where the repertoires were released. Where available, HLA class I and class II types were obtained from metadata supplied by the sample provider rather than from assay-based typing.

Remarks on this clone: Its antigen has not been determined. Base qualities are not recorded, but no much larger clone differs from it by a single base.

Whole blood was collected in K2EDTA tubes by collaborating institutions according to the institutions' own protocols. Collaborator samples were shipped for TCRbeta analysis as frozen whole blood, isolated PBMCs, or DNA extracted from either sample type. Summary of the overall study and its limitations: The amount of clinical and demographic metadata varied by source and participant and was provided uncurated.

The CDR3 contains 13 residues, cysteine and phenylalanine counted. Solely the CDR3 DNA is kept, with 39 bases framed from the first base. As encoded in the germline V gene (reference sequence), CDR1 is MNHEY while CDR2 is SMNVEV. After removal of 7 bases from V and 8 bases from J, the junction retains 10 bases not matched to a gene. TCRbeta CDR3 regions were amplified from genomic DNA by means of the immunoSEQ Assay, a bias-controlled multiplex PCR. In the authors' own workflow: Within the assay, amplification of reference gene primers was used to estimate how many nucleated cells each sample contained. To quantify the absolute abundance of each unique TCRbeta CDR3 rearrangement, sequence reads were collapsed and filtered. For each sample, productive Simpson clonality was calculated by taking the square root of Simpson's diversity index across productive rearrangements. TCRdb holds this immuneACCESS table with in-frame rearrangements only. Some clones are missing; in checked studies, unresolved V genes explain under half, and the rest has no known cause. The DNA gave D and trimming, while V, J and clone size come from that table. For this sample the table gives about 200,000 clones, of which about 88% were detected only once. About 2.9% of the sample is taken by the ten largest.

In this chain, TRBV27 is recombined with TRBJ2-7; 8 bases in the junction line up with TRBD1. This sequence originates from a man in his 60s with acute or convalescent COVID-19. Sequenced: peripheral blood. The CDR3 sequence is CASTLRGRGQQYF. The nucleotide sequence is TGTGCCAGCACCCTCAGGGGGCGCGGGCAGCAGTACTTC.